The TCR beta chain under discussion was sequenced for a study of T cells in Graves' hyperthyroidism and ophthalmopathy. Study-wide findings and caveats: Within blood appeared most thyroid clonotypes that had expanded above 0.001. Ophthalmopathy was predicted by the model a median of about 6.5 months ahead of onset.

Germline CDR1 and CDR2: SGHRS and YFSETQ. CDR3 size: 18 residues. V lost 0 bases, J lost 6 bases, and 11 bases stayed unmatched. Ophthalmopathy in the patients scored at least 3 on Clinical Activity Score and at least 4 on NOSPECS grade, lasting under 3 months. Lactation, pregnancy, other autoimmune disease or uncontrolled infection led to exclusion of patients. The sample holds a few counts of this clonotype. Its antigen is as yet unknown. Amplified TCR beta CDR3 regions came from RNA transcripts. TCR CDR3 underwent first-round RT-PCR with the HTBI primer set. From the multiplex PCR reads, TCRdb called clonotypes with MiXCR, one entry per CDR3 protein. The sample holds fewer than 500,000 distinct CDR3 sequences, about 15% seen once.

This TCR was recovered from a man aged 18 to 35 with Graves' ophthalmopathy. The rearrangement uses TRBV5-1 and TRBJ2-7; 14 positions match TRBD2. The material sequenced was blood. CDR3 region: CASSLVYGLAGGPIEQYF. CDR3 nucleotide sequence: TGCGCCAGCAGCTTGGTGTACGGACTAGCGGGGGGCCCCATCGAGCAGTACTTC.